This T cell receptor beta chain originates from a study of PD-L1 blockade in urothelial cancer. V lost 6 bases to trimming and J lost 0 bases, with 8 bases between them. Per germline, CDR1 SNHLY and CDR2 FYNNEI. There are 13 residues in the CDR3. This table comes from immunoSEQ multiplex PCR, and its TCRdb copy is limited to in-frame clones, with some not included. The sample records 50,000 or so clones, approximately 80% being singletons. The sequencing here drew on PBMCs, taken around atezolizumab (anti-PD-L1) treatment. The sequence was obtained from a man aged 65 to 79 with urothelial cancer. The chain employs TRBV2 and TRBJ1-1; D is possibly TRBD1 (5 bases). CDR3 DNA sequence: TGTGCCAGCAGCCCCAGGGTGAACACTGAAGCTTTCTTT. Its protein product is CASSPRVNTEAFF. Full variable domain (missing parts from reference TRBV2 and TRBJ1-1): EPEVTQTPSHQVTQMGQEVILRCVPISNHLYFYWYRQILGQKVEFLVSFYNNEISEKSEIFDDQFSVERPDGSNFTLKIRSTKLEDSAMYFCASSPRVNTEAFFGQGTRLTVV.